This section outlines one T cell receptor beta chain sequence together with its context. Its matching antigen is unknown. This sample is drawn from a study of breast tumors, draining lymph nodes, adjacent tissues. Axillary draining lymph nodes of breast cancer patients supplied the node samples. Study-wide points: The data were judged consistent with most tumor T cells coming from lymph node and expanding in tumor.

TCRdb reprocessed the multiplex PCR reads via MiXCR and lists one record per CDR3 protein. The sample includes around 230,000 distinct CDR3 sequences, roughly 32% of them seen just once. V trimming: 3 bases; J trimming: 6 bases; junction bases outside the gene matches: 9. Looked up from germline, CDR1 is MNHNS and CDR2 is SASEGT. The CDR3 runs to 16 residues. The V call is TRBV6-1, the J call TRBJ2-1, with 9 bases aligning to TRBD2. This sequence was found in a female donor with breast cancer. Some clones in this sample may be carry-over from other donors' samples. The sequenced material came from axillary lymph node tissue. DNA for the CDR3: TGTGCCAGCAGTGACATTCCCGGGACTAGCCCCAATGAGCAGTTCTTC. It codes for CASSDIPGTSPNEQFF.